This T cell receptor beta chain comes out of a study of Ad26.COV2.S vaccination and SARS-CoV-2 variants. Using immunoSEQ multiplex PCR, the repertoire was profiled, and TCRdb retains in-frame clones only, with some absent. In the table there are around 370,000 clones, about 91% of which are singletons. In germline, CDR1 is MDHEN, CDR2 SYDVKM. V was pared by 11 bases and J by 6 bases, with 22 bases between. The CDR3 covers 14 residues. This clone was seen just once. Sequenced material: peripheral blood, taken after recovery from COVID-19. This sequence joins TRBV28 and TRBJ1-2; D possibly corresponds to TRBD1 (5 bases). The TCR originated in a human donor who had recovered from COVID-19. The CDR3 sequence is CALGEGERFHGYTF. DNA for the CDR3: TGTGCCCTGGGGGAAGGGGAAAGATTTCATGGCTACACCTTC.